The rows below give T cell receptor beta chains drawn from one sample of a study of blood T cell repertoires in COVID-19. Profiled with immunoSEQ multiplex PCR; TCRdb holds only in-frame clones, not every one. Of roughly 250,000 clones in the sample, about 89% are singletons; the top ten hold about 9.3%. Sequencing was carried out using PBMCs or T cells enriched from blood (not recorded which). These TCRs come from a man aged 40-50 years who had recovered from COVID-19. The CDR3 runs from the conserved cysteine through the conserved F or W. A D gene is named only where the DNA matches it firmly. Part of the rows lack a size; the others show once, few, many or a class for expanded clones.

v_call	cdr3_length	j_call	clone_size	d_call	cdr3_aa	cdr3_nt
TRBV5-1	17	TRBJ2-2	-	-	CASSLAWDERVTGELFF	TGCGCCAGCAGCTTGGCCTGGGACGAGCGGGTCACCGGGGAGCTGTTTTTT
TRBV18	15	TRBJ1-1	-	-	CASSPPRERNTEAFF	TGTGCCAGCTCACCACCCCGGGAAAGGAACACTGAAGCTTTCTTT
TRBV2	15	TRBJ1-6	-	TRBD1	CASRRGQGVNSPLHF	TGTGCCAGCAGGAGGGGACAGGGGGTTAATTCACCCCTCCACTTT
TRBV28	15	TRBJ2-7	-	TRBD1	CASSKPGQASYEQYF	TGTGCCAGCAGTAAACCGGGACAGGCCTCCTACGAGCAGTACTTC
TRBV5-6	12	TRBJ1-4	-	-	CASRGGDEKLFF	TGTGCCAGCAGGGGGGGAGATGAAAAACTGTTTTTT
TRBV5-1	16	TRBJ1-4	-	-	CASSLVFAETNEKLFF	TGCGCCAGCAGCTTGGTATTCGCGGAGACTAATGAAAAACTGTTTTTT
TRBV4-3	18	TRBJ2-3	-	TRBD1	CASSQGPPGQGYADTQYF	TGCGCCAGCAGCCAAGGACCCCCGGGACAGGGTTACGCAGATACGCAGTATTTT
TRBV5-4	17	TRBJ2-7	-	TRBD2	CASSLGLAGGLTYEQYF	TGTGCCAGCAGCCTTGGACTAGCGGGGGGCCTAACCTACGAGCAGTACTTC
TRBV12-5	15	TRBJ2-2	once	-	CASGFPGQETGELFF	TGTGCTAGTGGTTTCCCGGGACAAGAAACCGGGGAGCTGTTTTTT
TRBV18	16	TRBJ2-1	once	-	CASSPPRTLSYNEQFF	TGTGCCAGCTCACCACCCCGGACTCTCTCCTACAATGAGCAGTTCTTC
TRBV5-4	15	TRBJ1-3	few	TRBD1	CASSPGQGSGNTIYF	TGTGCCAGCAGCCCGGGACAGGGTTCTGGAAACACCATATATTTT
TRBV5-6	16	TRBJ2-2	once	TRBD2	CASSSPGLAGAGELFF	TGTGCCAGCAGCTCGCCGGGACTAGCGGGGGCCGGGGAGCTGTTTTTT
TRBV5-4	14	TRBJ1-4	-	-	CASSLELSNEKLFF	TGTGCCAGCAGCTTGGAACTGTCGAATGAAAAACTGTTTTTT
TRBV28	15	TRBJ2-6	-	-	CASSLPGAGANVLTF	TGTGCCAGCAGTTTACCAGGGGCTGGGGCCAACGTCCTGACTTTC
TRBV5-1	15	TRBJ2-1	-	TRBD2	CASSLRASGDNEQFF	TGCGCCAGCAGCTTGAGGGCTAGCGGAGACAATGAGCAGTTCTTC
TRBV18	18	TRBJ2-2	-	TRBD1	CASSPDPGQGANTGELFF	TGTGCCAGCTCACCGGACCCGGGACAGGGGGCTAACACCGGGGAGCTGTTTTTT
TRBV9	15	TRBJ1-6	-	-	CASSVDSGGYSPLHF	TGTGCCAGCAGCGTAGATTCGGGAGGATATTCACCCCTCCACTTT
TRBV4-2	16	TRBJ2-7	many	TRBD2	CASSQDGTSGSYEQYF	TGTGCCAGCAGCCAAGATGGGACTAGCGGCTCCTACGAGCAGTACTTC
TRBV19	13	TRBJ2-7	-	-	CASSFPGVGEQYF	TGTGCCAGTAGTTTCCCCGGAGTGGGCGAGCAGTACTTC
TRBV7-9	15	TRBJ2-2	-	TRBD1	CASSLGTGNTGELFF	TGTGCCAGCAGCTTAGGGACAGGGAACACCGGGGAGCTGTTTTTT
TRBV15	15	TRBJ1-1	-	-	CATSRDIGGHIEAFF	TGTGCCACCAGCAGAGATATCGGGGGGCACATTGAAGCTTTCTTT
TRBV5-4	12	TRBJ2-2	-	-	CASSLGGRELFF	TGTGCCAGCAGCTTGGGTGGCCGGGAGCTGTTTTTT
TRBV5-4	16	TRBJ1-4	-	TRBD1	CASSSTKGGKSEKLFF	TGTGCCAGCAGCTCAACTAAAGGGGGCAAGAGTGAAAAACTGTTTTTT
TRBV2	12	TRBJ1-5	-	-	CASRTEGQPQHF	TGTGCCAGCAGGACGGAGGGGCAGCCCCAGCATTTT
TRBV2	13	TRBJ1-2	-	-	CASSGAQASGYTF	TGTGCCAGCAGTGGTGCACAGGCAAGCGGCTACACCTTC
TRBV5-8	16	TRBJ2-3	-	TRBD1	CASSLEGQGAADTQYF	TGTGCCAGCAGCTTGGAAGGACAGGGGGCCGCAGATACGCAGTATTTT
TRBV7-3	18	TRBJ2-3	-	TRBD2	CASSLMGGLAGFTDTQYF	TGTGCCAGCAGCTTAATGGGGGGTCTAGCGGGATTCACAGATACGCAGTATTTT
TRBV6-5	14	TRBJ2-7	-	-	CASAGGGGPYEQYF	TGTGCCAGCGCGGGCGGTGGCGGCCCCTACGAGCAGTACTTC
TRBV6-5	14	TRBJ1-2	-	-	CASSFAMTQYGYTF	TGTGCCAGCAGCTTTGCCATGACACAGTATGGCTACACCTTC
TRBV14	15	TRBJ1-1	-	-	CASSRQVTGNTEAFF	TGTGCCAGCAGCCGACAGGTTACGGGGAACACTGAAGCTTTCTTT
TRBV10-3	12	TRBJ1-4	-	-	CAISQRGEKLFF	TGTGCCATCAGTCAAAGGGGGGAAAAACTGTTTTTT
TRBV6-1	14	TRBJ1-2	-	-	CASSPWEGEGGYTF	TGTGCCAGCAGCCCCTGGGAGGGAGAAGGTGGCTACACCTTC
TRBV27	18	TRBJ1-5	-	-	CASSSGKFETRGNQPQHF	TGTGCCAGCAGTTCCGGGAAATTTGAGACCCGGGGCAATCAGCCCCAGCATTTT
TRBV5-1	16	TRBJ2-2	-	-	CASSLEVHSGTGELFF	TGCGCCAGCAGCTTGGAGGTTCACTCGGGCACCGGGGAGCTGTTTTTT
TRBV7-2	16	TRBJ2-2	few	TRBD1	CASSIPQGVVTGELFF	TGTGCCAGCAGCATACCACAGGGGGTAGTCACCGGGGAGCTGTTTTTT
TRBV24-1	18	TRBJ2-1	-	TRBD2	CATSGLAGGNINFYEQFF	TGTGCCACCAGTGGACTAGCGGGAGGCAACATTAATTTTTATGAGCAGTTCTTC
TRBV2	14	TRBJ2-2	-	-	CASRSGQNTGELFF	TGTGCCAGCAGATCGGGACAGAACACCGGGGAGCTGTTTTTT
TRBV5-1	14	TRBJ2-7	-	-	CASSLALGAREQYF	TGCGCCAGCAGCTTGGCCTTGGGGGCGCGTGAGCAGTACTTC
TRBV5-5	15	TRBJ2-2	-	-	CASSLGKGVSGELFF	TGTGCCAGCAGCTTGGGTAAAGGGGTGTCCGGGGAGCTGTTTTTT
TRBV5-1	14	TRBJ1-2	-	-	CASSPEGLNYGYTF	TGCGCCAGCAGCCCGGAGGGGCTCAACTATGGCTACACCTTC
TRBV2	13	TRBJ1-2	-	-	CASNPQAIGGYTF	TGTGCCAGCAACCCACAGGCCATCGGGGGCTACACCTTC
TRBV28	15	TRBJ1-5	once	-	CASSFYTDSNQPQHF	TGTGCCAGCAGTTTTTATACAGATAGCAATCAGCCCCAGCATTTT
TRBV11-3	12	TRBJ1-2	-	-	CASSFRAYGYTF	TGTGCCAGCAGCTTCAGGGCTTATGGCTACACCTTC
TRBV5-1	13	TRBJ2-1	-	TRBD2	CASTPGAGVEQFF	TGCGCCAGCACCCCTGGGGCGGGAGTTGAGCAGTTCTTC
TRBV6-5	15	TRBJ1-1	-	-	CASSLTTGRNTEAFF	TGTGCCAGCAGTCTAACCACAGGACGGAACACTGAAGCTTTCTTT
TRBV2	14	TRBJ2-7	-	TRBD1	CASTRTGGSYEQYF	TGTGCCAGCACCAGAACAGGGGGCTCCTACGAGCAGTACTTC
TRBV28	15	TRBJ2-3	once	TRBD1	CASSSPGQRTDTQYF	TGTGCCAGCAGTTCCCCGGGACAGCGCACAGATACGCAGTATTTT
TRBV28	15	TRBJ2-1	-	TRBD2	CASSLSSGRAGEQFF	TGTGCCAGCAGTTTAAGTAGCGGGAGGGCCGGTGAGCAGTTCTTC
TRBV5-1	15	TRBJ2-3	-	-	CASSRDTRYTDTQYF	TGCGCCAGCAGCAGGGACACGAGGTACACAGATACGCAGTATTTT
TRBV6-6	16	TRBJ2-7	-	TRBD1	CASSYRGQGNSYEQYF	TGTGCCAGCAGTTACCGGGGACAGGGTAACTCCTACGAGCAGTACTTC
TRBV6-1	14	TRBJ2-7	-	-	CASSETWTLYEQYF	TGTGCCAGCAGTGAGACCTGGACACTCTACGAGCAGTACTTC